The following is a TCR beta chain sequence with its context. Its antigen is still unknown. PCR was performed using 60 Vbeta and 13 Jbeta primers. Libraries were prepared by immunoSEQ multiplex PCR; TCRdb keeps only in-frame clonotypes and omits some of them. The table lists under 95,000 clones, around three quarters of them singletons. CDR3 size: 15 residues. The germline gives CDR1 SGHNT, CDR2 YYREEE (reference sequence). Trimming cost V 0 bases and J 7 bases; bases outside gene matches: 9. The sample originates from a study of cytomegalovirus exposure and HLA in healthy donors. Study-level findings and limits: Reports described diagnosis of cytomegalovirus status by the classifier as highly specific and sensitive.

Sequencing input: PBMCs. The rearrangement links TRBV5-4 to TRBJ1-2, with 7 bases fitting TRBD1. The TCR sequence derives from a male donor in good health and CMV-seronegative. The CDR3 protein is CASSLDTTGSAGYTF. The CDR3 nucleotides are TGTGCCAGCAGCTTGGATACGACAGGGTCGGCTGGCTACACCTTC.